A single sample gave rise to the 18 T cell receptor beta chains below, sequenced in a study of cytomegalovirus exposure and HLA in healthy donors. PCR involved 60 Vbeta and 13 Jbeta primers. Clones were read by immunoSEQ multiplex PCR, and TCRdb kept only the in-frame ones, dropping some. Of about 260,000 clones in the sample, 84% are singletons; the top ten hold 1.5% to 2.5%. The sample consisted of PBMCs. These receptors all stem from a woman aged 40 to 50 in good health and CMV-seropositive.

The chain combines TRBV5-1 with TRBJ1-2; weak D call: TRBD1 (6 bases). There are 16 residues in the CDR3. V was cut by 3 bases and J by 0 bases, with 15 bases left in between. Germline lookup yields CDR1 SGHRS and CDR2 YFSETQ. CDR3 sequence: CASSSRTDGPNYGYTF. Here the CDR3 DNA reads TGCGCCAGCAGCTCCAGGACAGATGGCCCTAACTATGGCTACACCTTC.

The CDR3: CASSYSDRGRGYGYTF. Written as DNA, the CDR3 is TGTGCCAGCAGTTACTCCGACAGGGGGCGCGGCTATGGCTACACCTTC. The chain employs TRBV6-6 and TRBJ1-2; the match to TRBD1 covers 10 bases. V lost 0 bases, J lost 4 bases, and 5 bases stayed unmatched. Germline V gene sequence: CDR1 MNHNY, CDR2 SVGAGI (reference sequence). This CDR3 contains 16 residues.

The rearrangement links TRBV6-5 to TRBJ1-2; TRBD1 matches at 7 bases. This CDR3 is 15 amino acids long. Looked up from germline, CDR1 is MNHEY and CDR2 is SVGAGI. V shed 6 bases and J 8 bases; nucleotides not matched to a gene: 15. The CDR3 DNA reads as TGTGCCAGCAGCTATACTACGGGACAGCTTTTCGGCTACACCTTC. Protein product: CASSYTTGQLFGYTF.

This clone was seen a single time. The chain joins TRBV6-5 to TRBJ1-2; D is possibly TRBD1 (5 bases). Trimming removed 8 bases from V and 2 bases from J, with 18 bases in between. Germline V gives CDR1 MNHEY, CDR2 SVGAGI. The CDR3 extends over 15 amino acids. The chain's CDR3 is CASGPQGRTNYGYTF. The CDR3 DNA is TGTGCCAGCGGACCTCAGGGAAGGACGAACTATGGCTACACCTTC.

This clone occurred a few times. This chain uses TRBV19 with TRBJ2-5, with a weak D call TRBD2 (5 bases). The CDR3 sequence is 15 residues long. Trimming removed 4 bases at V and 3 bases at J, with 15 bases between. Germline assignment: CDR1 LNHDA and CDR2 SQIVND (reference sequence). The CDR3 reads CASSSTYLGEETQYF. The DNA for the CDR3 is TGTGCCAGTAGTAGTACCTACCTCGGGGAAGAGACCCAGTACTTC.

The chain is built from TRBV27 and TRBJ2-1, with 7 bases aligning to TRBD2. V lost 4 bases and J lost 6; bases outside the gene matches: 6. The CDR3 length is 14 residues. From germline, CDR1 is MNHEY and CDR2 SMNVEV (reference sequence). The CDR3 DNA is TGTGCCAGCAGTTACTCCTGGACTAGCAATGAGCAGTTCTTC. Its protein is CASSYSWTSNEQFF.

This chain uses TRBV9 with TRBJ1-2; 8 nucleotides agree with TRBD1. The J segment lost 4 bases and the V segment lost 4 bases, leaving 3 bases of the junction unmatched. The CDR3 is 13 residues long. Per the germline V gene, CDR1 is SGDLS and CDR2 is YYNGEE. CDR3 in amino acids: CASSFTGGYGYTF. In DNA, the CDR3 is TGTGCCAGCAGCTTCACAGGGGGCTATGGCTACACCTTC.

The V and J genes are TRBV7-9 and TRBJ1-3; D ambiguous. The CDR3 contains 16 residues. Germline values: CDR1 SEHNR, CDR2 FQNEAQ (reference sequence). The V gene lost 0 bases and the J gene lost 0 bases, with 9 bases spanning the gap. In DNA, the CDR3 is TGTGCCAGCAGCTTAGCACAGTCCGGCTCTGGAAACACCATATATTTT. Its protein product is CASSLAQSGSGNTIYF. Looking up the rest from reference TRBV7-9 and TRBJ1-3 gives the full variable domain: DTGVSQNPRHKITKRGQNVTFRCDPISEHNRLYWYRQTLGQGPEFLTYFQNEAQLEKSRLLSDRFSAERPKGSFSTLEIQRTEQGDSAMYLCASSLAQSGSGNTIYFGEGSWLTVV.

The chain combines TRBV20-1 with TRBJ1-2; D possibly corresponds to TRBD1 (5 bases). CDR1 and CDR2 from the germline V gene are DFQATT and SNEGSKA (reference sequence). The CDR3 has 11 amino acids. The ends were cut back, 6 bases at V and 8 bases at J, with 13 bases in the middle. The DNA of the CDR3 is TGCAGTGCCGGGACTAATGGAGGCTACACCTTC. Protein product: CSAGTNGGYTF.

CDR3 coding DNA: TGTGCCAGCAGTGAAGGGCGTTTAGGCTACACCTTC. This encodes CASSEGRLGYTF. The rearrangement links TRBV25-1 to TRBJ1-2; D is uncertain. V was clipped by 2 bases and J by 8 bases, with 9 bases between them. Germline-derived CDR1 and CDR2 are MGHDK and SYGVNS. This CDR3 is 12 amino acids long.

The J gene is TRBJ1-5, the V gene TRBV7-9; 7 nucleotides match TRBD1. The CDR3 runs to 17 residues. Germline CDR1 reads SEHNR; CDR2 reads FQNEAQ (reference sequence). J was trimmed by 7 bases and V by 1 base; bases with no gene match: 13. CDR3 bases: TGTGCCAGCAGCTTAGGATTAATTACAGGGGAAGGGCAGCCCCAGCATTTT. Its protein product is CASSLGLITGEGQPQHF.

Only a few counts were recorded for this clone. This sequence joins TRBV6-5 and TRBJ1-1; no reliable D call. This CDR3 is 13 amino acids long. CDR1 is MNHEY and CDR2 is SVGAGI in the germline V gene. Trimming shortened V by 0 bases and J by 6 bases, and 8 bases separated the two germline ends. This CDR3 is CASSYSRSAEAFF. The DNA of the CDR3 is TGTGCCAGCAGTTACTCGAGATCGGCTGAAGCTTTCTTT.

The chain recombines TRBV30 with TRBJ1-4; D is unclear. CDR1 and CDR2 (germline): GTSNPN, SVGIG (reference sequence). CDR3 length equals 13 residues. Between the trimmed V and J ends, which lost 1 base and 4 bases, there was a span of 7 bases. The DNA for the CDR3 is TGTGCCTGGAGTGAACGGAGTAATGAAAAACTGTTTTTT. Translating it yields CAWSERSNEKLFF.

The genes are TRBV28 and TRBJ1-2; 9 bases are shared with TRBD1. V lost 3 bases, J lost 3 bases, and 2 bases stayed unmatched. The germline V gene has CDR1 MDHEN and CDR2 SYDVKM. CDR3 length: 14 amino acids. The CDR3 DNA follows: TGTGCCAGCAGTTTCGGGGACAGGGACTATGGCTACACCTTC. It is translated as CASSFGDRDYGYTF.

This clone was seen more than once but under ten times. The genes are TRBV21-1 and TRBJ2-2; TRBD1 is the table's D call and was not checked against the DNA. TRBV21-1 is marked as a pseudogene. The CDR3 has 14 residues. The CDR3 region has the DNA TGTGCCAGCCGTCCTGGGCGAAACACCGGGGAGCTGTTTTTT. It codes for CASRPGRNTGELFF.

This clone was recorded a few times. The gene calls are TRBV28 and TRBJ2-5; a weak D match, TRBD1 (5 bases). The length of the CDR3 is 16 residues. V shed 6 bases and J shed 2 bases, with 19 bases lying between them. CDR1 and CDR2 (germline): MDHEN, SYDVKM. The CDR3 bases are TGTGCCAGCAGACAGGCCGAAGGGGCCCCACAAGAGACCCAGTACTTC. This encodes CASRQAEGAPQETQYF.

The chain uses TRBV19 and TRBJ2-7, with 10 positions matching TRBD1. Germline V gives CDR1 LNHDA, CDR2 SQIVND (reference sequence). This CDR3 region has 14 residues. V shed 5 bases, J shed 2 bases, and the junction held 3 bases outside the gene matches. The CDR3 protein is CASSAGQGPYEQYF. Written as DNA, the CDR3 is TGTGCCAGTAGTGCGGGACAGGGGCCCTACGAGCAGTACTTC.

The CDR3 DNA reads as TGTGCCAGCAGCTTCCGGACAGGGGGAGAGACCCAGTACTTC. Translation: CASSFRTGGETQYF. The chain employs TRBV7-7 and TRBJ2-5; 10 nucleotides agree with TRBD1. The CDR3 length is 14 residues. V lost 3 bases, J lost 4 bases, and 2 bases stayed unmatched. Germline CDR1 and CDR2: SSHAT and FNYEAQ (reference sequence).